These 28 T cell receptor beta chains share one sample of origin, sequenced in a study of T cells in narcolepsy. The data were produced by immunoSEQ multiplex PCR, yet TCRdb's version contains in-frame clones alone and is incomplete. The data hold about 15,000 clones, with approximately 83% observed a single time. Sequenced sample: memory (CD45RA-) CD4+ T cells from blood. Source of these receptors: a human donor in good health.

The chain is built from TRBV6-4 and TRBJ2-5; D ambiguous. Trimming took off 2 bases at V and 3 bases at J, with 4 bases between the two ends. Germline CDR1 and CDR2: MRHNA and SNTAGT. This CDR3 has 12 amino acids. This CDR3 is CASSDREETQYF. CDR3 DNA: TGTGCCAGCAGTGACAGGGAAGAGACCCAGTACTTC.

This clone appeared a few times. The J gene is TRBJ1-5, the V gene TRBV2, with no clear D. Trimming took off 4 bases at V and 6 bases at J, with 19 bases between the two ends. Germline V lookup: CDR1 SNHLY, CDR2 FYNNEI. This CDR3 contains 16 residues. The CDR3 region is CASSVARRRQSQPQHF. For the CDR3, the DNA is TGTGCCAGCAGTGTGGCGAGGCGAAGGCAGAGTCAGCCCCAGCATTTT.

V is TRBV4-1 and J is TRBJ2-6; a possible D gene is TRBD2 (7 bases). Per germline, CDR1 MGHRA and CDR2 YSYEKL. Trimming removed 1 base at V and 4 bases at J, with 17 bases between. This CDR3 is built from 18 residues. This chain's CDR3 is CASSQGAKGGIGANVLTF. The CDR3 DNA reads TGCGCCAGCAGCCAAGGGGCGAAGGGGGGGATCGGGGCCAACGTCCTGACTTTC.

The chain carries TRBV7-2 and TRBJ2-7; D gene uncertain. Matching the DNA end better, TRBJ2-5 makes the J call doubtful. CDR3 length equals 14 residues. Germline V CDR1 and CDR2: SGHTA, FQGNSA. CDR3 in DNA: TGTGCCAGCAGCCTACTGGGCGGTAAAGAGACCCAGTACTTC. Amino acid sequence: CASSLLGGKETQYF.

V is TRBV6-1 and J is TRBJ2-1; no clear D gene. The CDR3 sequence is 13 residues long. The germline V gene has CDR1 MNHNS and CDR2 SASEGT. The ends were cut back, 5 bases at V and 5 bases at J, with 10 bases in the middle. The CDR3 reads CASSYNRNNEQFF. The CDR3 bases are TGTGCCAGCAGTTATAACAGAAACAATGAGCAGTTCTTC.

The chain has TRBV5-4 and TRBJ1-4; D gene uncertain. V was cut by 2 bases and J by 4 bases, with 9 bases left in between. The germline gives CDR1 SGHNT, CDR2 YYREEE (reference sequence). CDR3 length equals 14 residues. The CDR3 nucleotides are TGTGCCAGCAGCTTAGGAGTTCTTAATGAAAAACTGTTTTTT. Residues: CASSLGVLNEKLFF.

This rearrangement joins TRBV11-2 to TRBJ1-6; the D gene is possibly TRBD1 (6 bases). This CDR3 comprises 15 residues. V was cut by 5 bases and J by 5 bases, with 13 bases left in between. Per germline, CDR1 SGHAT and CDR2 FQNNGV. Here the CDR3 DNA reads TGTGCCAGCAGCGCTGGACAGTCTAATAATTCACCCCTCCACTTT. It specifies CASSAGQSNNSPLHF.

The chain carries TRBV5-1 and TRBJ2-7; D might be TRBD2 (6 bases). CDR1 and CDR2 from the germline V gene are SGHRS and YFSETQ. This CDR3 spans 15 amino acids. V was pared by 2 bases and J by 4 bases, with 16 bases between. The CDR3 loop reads CASSFSQPGGYEQYF. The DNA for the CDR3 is TGCGCCAGCAGCTTCAGTCAACCTGGAGGGTACGAGCAGTACTTC.

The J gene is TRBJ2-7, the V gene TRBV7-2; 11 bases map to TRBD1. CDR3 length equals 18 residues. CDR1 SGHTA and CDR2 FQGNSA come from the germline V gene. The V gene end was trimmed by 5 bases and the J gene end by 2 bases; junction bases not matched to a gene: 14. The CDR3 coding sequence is TGTGCCAGCAGCCGAGCGAAAACCGGGACAGGGGGGCCCTACGAGCAGTACTTC. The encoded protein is CASSRAKTGTGGPYEQYF.

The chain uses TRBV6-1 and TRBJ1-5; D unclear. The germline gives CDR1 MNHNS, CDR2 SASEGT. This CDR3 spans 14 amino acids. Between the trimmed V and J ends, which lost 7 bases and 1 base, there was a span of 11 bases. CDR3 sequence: CASKAGGSNQPQHF. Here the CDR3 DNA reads TGTGCCAGCAAAGCGGGCGGGAGCAATCAGCCCCAGCATTTT.

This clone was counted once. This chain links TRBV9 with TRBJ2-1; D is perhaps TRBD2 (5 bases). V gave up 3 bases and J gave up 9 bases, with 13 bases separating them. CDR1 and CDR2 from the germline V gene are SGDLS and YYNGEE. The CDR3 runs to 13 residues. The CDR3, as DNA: TGTGCCAGCAGCGCCCCTCTGAGGGTTGAGCAGTTCTTC. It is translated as CASSAPLRVEQFF. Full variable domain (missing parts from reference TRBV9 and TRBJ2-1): DSGVTQTPKHLITATGQRVTLRCSPRSGDLSVYWYQQSLDQGLQFLIQYYNGEERAKGNILERFSAQQFPDLHSELNLSSLELGDSALYFCASSAPLRVEQFFGPGTRLTVL.

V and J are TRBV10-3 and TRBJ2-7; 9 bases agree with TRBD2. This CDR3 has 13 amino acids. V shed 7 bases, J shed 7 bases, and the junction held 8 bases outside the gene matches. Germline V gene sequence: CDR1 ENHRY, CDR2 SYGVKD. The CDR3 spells CAITGTSLEEQYF. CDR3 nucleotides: TGTGCCATCACCGGGACTAGCCTTGAAGAGCAGTACTTC.

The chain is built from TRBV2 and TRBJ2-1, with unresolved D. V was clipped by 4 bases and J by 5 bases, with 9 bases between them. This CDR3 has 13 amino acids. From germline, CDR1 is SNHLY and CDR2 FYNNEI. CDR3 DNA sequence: TGTGCCAGCAGTGTTTCTCGGGACAATGAGCAGTTCTTC. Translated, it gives CASSVSRDNEQFF.

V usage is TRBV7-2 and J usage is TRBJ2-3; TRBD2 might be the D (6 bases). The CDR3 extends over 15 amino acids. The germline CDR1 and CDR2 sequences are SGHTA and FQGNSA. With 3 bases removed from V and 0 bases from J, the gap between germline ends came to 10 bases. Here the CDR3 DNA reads TGTGCCAGCAGCTTCGGGACTTCTAGCACAGATACGCAGTATTTT. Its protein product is CASSFGTSSTDTQYF.

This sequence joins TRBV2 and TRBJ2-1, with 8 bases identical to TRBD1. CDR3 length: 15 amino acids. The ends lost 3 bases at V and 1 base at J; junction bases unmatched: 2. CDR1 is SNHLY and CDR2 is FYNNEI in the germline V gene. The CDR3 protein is CASSDDRGSYNEQFF. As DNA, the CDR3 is TGTGCCAGCAGTGACGACAGGGGTTCCTACAATGAGCAGTTCTTC.

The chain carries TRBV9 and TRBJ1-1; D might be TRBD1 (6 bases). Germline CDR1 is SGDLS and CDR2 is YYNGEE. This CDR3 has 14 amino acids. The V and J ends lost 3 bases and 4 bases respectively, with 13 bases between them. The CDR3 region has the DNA TGTGCCAGCAGCGCCACAGGGCTGGGCACTGAAGCTTTCTTT. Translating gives CASSATGLGTEAFF.

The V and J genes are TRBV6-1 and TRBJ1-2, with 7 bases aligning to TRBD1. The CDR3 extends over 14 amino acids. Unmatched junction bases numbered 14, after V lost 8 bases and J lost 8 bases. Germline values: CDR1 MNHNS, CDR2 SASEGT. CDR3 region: CASGLGDRRPGYTF. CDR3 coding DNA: TGTGCCAGCGGCCTGGGGGACAGACGTCCGGGCTACACCTTC.

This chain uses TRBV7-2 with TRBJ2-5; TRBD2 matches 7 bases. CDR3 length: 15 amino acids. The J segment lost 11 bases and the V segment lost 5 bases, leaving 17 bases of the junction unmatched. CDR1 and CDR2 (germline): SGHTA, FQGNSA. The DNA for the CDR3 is TGTGCCAGCAGCCGAGAGGGGCTAGCGGCCTGGGAGCAGTACTTC. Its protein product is CASSREGLAAWEQYF.

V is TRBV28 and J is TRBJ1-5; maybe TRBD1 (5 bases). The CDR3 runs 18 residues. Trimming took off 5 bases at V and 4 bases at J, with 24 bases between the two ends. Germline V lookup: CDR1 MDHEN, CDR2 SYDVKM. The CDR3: CASSPLPLGPGGNQPQHF. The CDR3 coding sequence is TGTGCCAGCAGTCCTCTACCATTGGGGCCTGGTGGGAATCAGCCCCAGCATTTT.

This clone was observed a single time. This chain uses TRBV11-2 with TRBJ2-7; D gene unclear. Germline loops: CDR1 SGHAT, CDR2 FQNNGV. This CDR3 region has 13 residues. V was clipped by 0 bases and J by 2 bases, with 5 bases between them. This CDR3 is CASSLEPPYEQYF. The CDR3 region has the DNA TGTGCCAGCAGCTTAGAGCCTCCCTACGAGCAGTACTTC. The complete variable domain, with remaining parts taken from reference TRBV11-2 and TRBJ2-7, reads EAGVAQSPRYKIIEKRQSVAFWCNPISGHATLYWYQQILGQGPKLLIQFQNNGVVDDSQLPKDRFSAERLKGVDSTLKIQPAKLEDSAVYLCASSLEPPYEQYFGPGTRLTVT.

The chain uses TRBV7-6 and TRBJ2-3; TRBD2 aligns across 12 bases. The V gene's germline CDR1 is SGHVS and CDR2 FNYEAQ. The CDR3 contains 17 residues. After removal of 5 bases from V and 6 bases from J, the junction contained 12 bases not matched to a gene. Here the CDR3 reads CASSPSTSGSWGDTQYF. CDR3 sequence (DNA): TGTGCCAGCAGCCCCTCGACTAGCGGGAGCTGGGGGGATACGCAGTATTTT.

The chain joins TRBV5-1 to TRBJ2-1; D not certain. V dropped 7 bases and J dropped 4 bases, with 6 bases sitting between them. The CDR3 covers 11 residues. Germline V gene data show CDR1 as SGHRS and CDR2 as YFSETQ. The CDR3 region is CASWEYNEQFF. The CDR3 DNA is TGCGCCAGCTGGGAATACAATGAGCAGTTCTTC.

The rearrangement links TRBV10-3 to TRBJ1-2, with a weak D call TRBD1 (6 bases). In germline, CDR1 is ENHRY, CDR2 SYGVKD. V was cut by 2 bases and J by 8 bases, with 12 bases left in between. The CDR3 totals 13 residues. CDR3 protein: CAISEMTGNGYTF. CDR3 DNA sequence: TGTGCCATCAGTGAGATGACAGGTAACGGCTACACCTTC.

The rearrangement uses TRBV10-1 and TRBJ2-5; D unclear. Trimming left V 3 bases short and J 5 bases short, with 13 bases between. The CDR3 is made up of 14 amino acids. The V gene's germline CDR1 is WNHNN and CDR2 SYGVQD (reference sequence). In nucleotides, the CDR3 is TGCGCCAGCAGTGACACAAGGGTGTCGGAGACCCAGTACTTC. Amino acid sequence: CASSDTRVSETQYF.

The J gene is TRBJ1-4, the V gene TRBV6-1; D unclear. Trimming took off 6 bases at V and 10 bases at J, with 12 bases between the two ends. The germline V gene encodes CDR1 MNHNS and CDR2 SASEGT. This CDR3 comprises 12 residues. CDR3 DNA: TGTGCCAGCAGCAAGGGATCAGGAAAACTGTTTTTT. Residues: CASSKGSGKLFF.

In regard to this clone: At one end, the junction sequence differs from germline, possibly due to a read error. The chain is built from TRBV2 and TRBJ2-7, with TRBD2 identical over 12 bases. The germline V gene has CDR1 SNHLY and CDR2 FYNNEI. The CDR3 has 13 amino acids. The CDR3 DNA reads TGTGCCGGCAGGACTAGCGGGAAGTACGAGCAGTACTTC. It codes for CAGRTSGKYEQYF.

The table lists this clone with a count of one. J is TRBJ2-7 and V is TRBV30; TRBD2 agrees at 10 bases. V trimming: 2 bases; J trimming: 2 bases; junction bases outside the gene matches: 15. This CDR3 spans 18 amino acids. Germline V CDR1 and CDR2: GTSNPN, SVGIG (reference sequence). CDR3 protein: CAWSFSPPLAGTPYEQYF. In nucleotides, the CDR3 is TGTGCCTGGAGTTTCTCCCCTCCACTAGCGGGGACACCCTACGAGCAGTACTTC.

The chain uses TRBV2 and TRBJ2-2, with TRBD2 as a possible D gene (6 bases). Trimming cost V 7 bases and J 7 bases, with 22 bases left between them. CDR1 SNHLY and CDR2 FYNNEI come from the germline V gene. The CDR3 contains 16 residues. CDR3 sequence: CASTPRGPKGGGELFF. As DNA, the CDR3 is TGTGCCAGCACCCCGCGGGGCCCCAAGGGAGGCGGGGAGCTGTTTTTT.